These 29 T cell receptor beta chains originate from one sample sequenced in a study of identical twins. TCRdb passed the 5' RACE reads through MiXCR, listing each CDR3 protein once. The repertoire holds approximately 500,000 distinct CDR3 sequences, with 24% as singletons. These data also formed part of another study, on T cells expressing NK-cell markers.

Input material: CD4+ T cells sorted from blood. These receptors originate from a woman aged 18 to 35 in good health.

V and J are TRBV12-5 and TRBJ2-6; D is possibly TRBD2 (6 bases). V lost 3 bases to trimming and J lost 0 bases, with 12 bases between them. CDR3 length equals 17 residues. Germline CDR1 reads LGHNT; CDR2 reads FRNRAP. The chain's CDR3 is CASGLGGTISGANVLTF. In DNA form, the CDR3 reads TGTGCTAGTGGTTTAGGCGGGACGATCTCTGGGGCCAACGTCCTGACTTTC.

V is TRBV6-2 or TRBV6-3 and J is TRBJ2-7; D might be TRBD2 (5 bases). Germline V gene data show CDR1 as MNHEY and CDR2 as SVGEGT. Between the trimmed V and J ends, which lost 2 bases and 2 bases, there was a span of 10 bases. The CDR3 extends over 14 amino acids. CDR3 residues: CASSYRDPPYEQYF. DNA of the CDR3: TGTGCCAGCAGTTACCGGGATCCGCCCTACGAGCAGTACTTC.

CDR3 coding DNA: TGTGCCAGCAGTTCGGTCGGCAGCGGGAATTCACCCCTCCACTTT. Translated: CASSSVGSGNSPLHF. The V gene is TRBV28, the J gene TRBJ1-6; D uncertain. The CDR3 totals 15 residues. The V and J ends lost 4 bases and 7 bases respectively, with 14 bases between them. Germline CDR1 MDHEN, CDR2 SYDVKM.

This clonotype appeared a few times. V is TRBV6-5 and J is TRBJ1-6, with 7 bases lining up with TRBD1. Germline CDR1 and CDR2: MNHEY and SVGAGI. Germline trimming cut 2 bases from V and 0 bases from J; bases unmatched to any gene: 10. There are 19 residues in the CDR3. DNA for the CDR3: TGTGCCAGCAGTTACACCCGGACAGGCCTCAGCTCCTATAATTCACCCCTCCACTTT. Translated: CASSYTRTGLSSYNSPLHF.

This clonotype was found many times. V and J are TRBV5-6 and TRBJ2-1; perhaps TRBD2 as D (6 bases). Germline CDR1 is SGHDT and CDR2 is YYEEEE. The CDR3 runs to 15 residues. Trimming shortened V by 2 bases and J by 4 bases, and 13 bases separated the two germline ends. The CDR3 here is CASSLAAGGYNEQFF. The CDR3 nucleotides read TGTGCCAGCAGCTTAGCAGCCGGGGGATACAATGAGCAGTTCTTC. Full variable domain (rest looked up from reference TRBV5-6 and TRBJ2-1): DAGVTQSPTHLIKTRGQQVTLRCSPKSGHDTVSWYQQALGQGPQFIFQYYEEEERQRGNFPDRFSGHQFPNYSSELNVNALLLGDSALYLCASSLAAGGYNEQFFGPGTRLTVL.

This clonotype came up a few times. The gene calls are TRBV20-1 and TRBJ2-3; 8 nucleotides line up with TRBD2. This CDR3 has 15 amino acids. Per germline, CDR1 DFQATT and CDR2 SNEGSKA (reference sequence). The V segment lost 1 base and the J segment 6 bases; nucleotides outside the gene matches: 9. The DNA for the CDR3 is TGCAGTGCTAGAGGGAGTGGGACGGGAGGGGATACGCAGTATTTT. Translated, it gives CSARGSGTGGDTQYF.

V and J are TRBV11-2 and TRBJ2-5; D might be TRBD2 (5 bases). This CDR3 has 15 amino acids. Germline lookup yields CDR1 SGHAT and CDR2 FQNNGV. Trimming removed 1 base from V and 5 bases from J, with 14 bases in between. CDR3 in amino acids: CASSLVVGIGETQYF. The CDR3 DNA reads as TGTGCCAGCAGCTTAGTCGTCGGGATAGGGGAGACCCAGTACTTC.

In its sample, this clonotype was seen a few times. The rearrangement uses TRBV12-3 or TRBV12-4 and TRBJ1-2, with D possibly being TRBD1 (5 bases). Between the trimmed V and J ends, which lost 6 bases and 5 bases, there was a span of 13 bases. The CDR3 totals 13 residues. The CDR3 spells CASSSGGRYGYTF. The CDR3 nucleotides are TGTGCCAGCAGCTCCGGGGGACGTTATGGCTACACCTTC.

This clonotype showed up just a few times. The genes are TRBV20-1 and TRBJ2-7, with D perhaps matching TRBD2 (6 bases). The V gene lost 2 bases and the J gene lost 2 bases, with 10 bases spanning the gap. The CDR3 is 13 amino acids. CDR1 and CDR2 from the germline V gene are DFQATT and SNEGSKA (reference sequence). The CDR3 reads CSARQDYTYEQYF. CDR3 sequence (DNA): TGCAGTGCTAGACAGGACTATACCTACGAGCAGTACTTC.

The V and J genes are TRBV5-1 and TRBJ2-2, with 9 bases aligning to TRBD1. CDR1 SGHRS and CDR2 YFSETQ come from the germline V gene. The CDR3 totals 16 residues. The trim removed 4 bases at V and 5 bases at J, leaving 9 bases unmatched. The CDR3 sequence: CASSRTGGTWTGELFF. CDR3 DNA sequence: TGCGCCAGCAGCCGTACAGGGGGCACTTGGACCGGGGAGCTGTTTTTT.

The CDR3 is CATGASGTDTQYF. The CDR3 bases are TGTGCCACGGGGGCTAGCGGGACAGATACGCAGTATTTT. The chain couples TRBV24-1 to TRBJ2-3, with 8 bases aligning to TRBD2. Germline-derived CDR1 and CDR2 are KGHDR and SFDVKD. CDR3 size: 13 residues. The V gene end was trimmed by 10 bases and the J gene end by 3 bases; junction bases not matched to a gene: 5.

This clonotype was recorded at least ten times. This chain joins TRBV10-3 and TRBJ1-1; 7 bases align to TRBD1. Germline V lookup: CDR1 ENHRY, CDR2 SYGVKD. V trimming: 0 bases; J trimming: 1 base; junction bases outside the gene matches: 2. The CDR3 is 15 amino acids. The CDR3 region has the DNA TGTGCCATCAGTGAGTCTCGACAGGGGAACACTGAAGCTTTCTTT. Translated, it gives CAISESRQGNTEAFF.

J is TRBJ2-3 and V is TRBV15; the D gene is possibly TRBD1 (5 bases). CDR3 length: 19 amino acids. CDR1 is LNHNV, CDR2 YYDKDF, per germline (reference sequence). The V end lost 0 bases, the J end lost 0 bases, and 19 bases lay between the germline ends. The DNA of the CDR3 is TGTGCCACCAGCAGAGATTTGTTTCCGCAGGGTTCTAGCACAGATACGCAGTATTTT. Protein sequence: CATSRDLFPQGSSTDTQYF.

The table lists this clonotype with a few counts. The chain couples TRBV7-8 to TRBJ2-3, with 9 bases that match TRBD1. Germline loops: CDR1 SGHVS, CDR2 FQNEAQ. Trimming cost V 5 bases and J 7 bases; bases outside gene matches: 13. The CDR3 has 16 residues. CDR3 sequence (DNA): TGTGCCAGCAGCAACCTACCGGGACAGGGACCCTATACGCAGTATTTT. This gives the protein CASSNLPGQGPYTQYF.

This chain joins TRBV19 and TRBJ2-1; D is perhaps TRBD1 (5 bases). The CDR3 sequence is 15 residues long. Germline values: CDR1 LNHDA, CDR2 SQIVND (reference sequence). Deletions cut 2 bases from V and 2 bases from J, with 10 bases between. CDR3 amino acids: CASSISPGTYNEQFF. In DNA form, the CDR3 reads TGTGCCAGTAGTATATCCCCAGGGACCTACAATGAGCAGTTCTTC.

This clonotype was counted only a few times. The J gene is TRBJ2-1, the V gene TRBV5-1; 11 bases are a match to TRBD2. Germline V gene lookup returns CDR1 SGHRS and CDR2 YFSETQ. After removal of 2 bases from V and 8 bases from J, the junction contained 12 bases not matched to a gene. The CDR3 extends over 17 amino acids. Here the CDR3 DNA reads TGCGCCAGCAGCTTTGGTGTGGGGCTAGCGGGAGGTTATGAGCAGTTCTTC. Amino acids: CASSFGVGLAGGYEQFF.

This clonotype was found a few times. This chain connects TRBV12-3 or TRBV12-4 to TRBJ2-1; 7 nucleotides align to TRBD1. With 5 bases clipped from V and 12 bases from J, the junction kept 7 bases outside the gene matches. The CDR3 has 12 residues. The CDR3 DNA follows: TGTGCCAGCAGTAAAACAGGGGTTGTGCAGTTCTTC. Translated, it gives CASSKTGVVQFF.

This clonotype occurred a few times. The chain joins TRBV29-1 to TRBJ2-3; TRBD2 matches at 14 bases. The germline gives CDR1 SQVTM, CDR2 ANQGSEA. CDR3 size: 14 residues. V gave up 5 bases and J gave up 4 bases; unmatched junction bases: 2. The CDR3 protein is CSVRLAGGADTQYF. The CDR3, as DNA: TGCAGCGTTCGACTAGCGGGAGGGGCAGATACGCAGTATTTT.

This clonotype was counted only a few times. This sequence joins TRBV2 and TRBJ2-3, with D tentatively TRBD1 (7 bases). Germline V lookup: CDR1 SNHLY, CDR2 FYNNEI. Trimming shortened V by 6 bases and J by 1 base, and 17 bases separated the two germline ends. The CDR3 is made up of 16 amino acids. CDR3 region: CASRGGQTLGTDTQYF. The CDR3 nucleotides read TGTGCCAGCAGGGGGGGACAGACCCTCGGCACAGATACGCAGTATTTT. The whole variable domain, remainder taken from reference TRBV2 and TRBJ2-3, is EPEVTQTPSHQVTQMGQEVILRCVPISNHLYFYWYRQILGQKVEFLVSFYNNEISEKSEIFDDQFSVERPDGSNFTLKIRSTKLEDSAMYFCASRGGQTLGTDTQYFGPGTRLTVL.

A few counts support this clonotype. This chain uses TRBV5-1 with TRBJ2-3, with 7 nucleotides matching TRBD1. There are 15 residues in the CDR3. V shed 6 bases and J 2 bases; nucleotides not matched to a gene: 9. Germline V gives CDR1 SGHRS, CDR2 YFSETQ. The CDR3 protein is CASTPYGQATDTQYF. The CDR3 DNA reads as TGCGCCAGCACCCCCTACGGACAGGCCACAGATACGCAGTATTTT.

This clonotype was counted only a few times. The CDR3 spells CASSLGDRVGEQYF. The CDR3 DNA is TGTGCCAGCAGCTTGGGAGACCGGGTGGGCGAGCAGTACTTC. V gene TRBV5-6 combines with J gene TRBJ2-7; no definite D call. The CDR3 has 14 amino acids. CDR1 and CDR2 from the germline V gene are SGHDT and YYEEEE. V shed 0 bases and J shed 6 bases, with 13 bases lying between them.

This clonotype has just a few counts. CDR3 sequence (DNA): TGTGCCAGCAGTTTAGAGGAGACTGAAGCTTTCTTT. It translates to CASSLEETEAFF. This chain joins TRBV6-6 and TRBJ1-1; D gene unclear. V lost 4 bases and J lost 5, with 8 bases in between. The CDR3 consists of 12 residues. Germline V CDR1 and CDR2: MNHNY, SVGAGI (reference sequence).

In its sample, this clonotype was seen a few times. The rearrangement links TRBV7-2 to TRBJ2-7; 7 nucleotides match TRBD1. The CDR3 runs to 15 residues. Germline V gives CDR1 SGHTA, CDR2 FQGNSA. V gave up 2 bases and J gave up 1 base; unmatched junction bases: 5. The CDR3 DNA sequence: TGTGCCAGCAGCTTATCTGGGACAGAATCCTACGAGCAGTACTTC. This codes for CASSLSGTESYEQYF.

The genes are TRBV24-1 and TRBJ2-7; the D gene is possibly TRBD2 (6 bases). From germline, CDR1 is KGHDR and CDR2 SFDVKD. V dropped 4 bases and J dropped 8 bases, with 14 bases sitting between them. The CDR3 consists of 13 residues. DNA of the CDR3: TGTGCCACCAGTGACGGGACTGTCCCCCAGCAGTACTTC. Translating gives CATSDGTVPQQYF.

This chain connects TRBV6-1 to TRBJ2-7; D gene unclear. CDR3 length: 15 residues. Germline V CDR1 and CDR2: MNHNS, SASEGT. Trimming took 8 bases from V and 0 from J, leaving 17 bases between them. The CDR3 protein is CASRMAGWSSYEQYF. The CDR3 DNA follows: TGTGCCAGCCGTATGGCCGGGTGGAGCTCCTACGAGCAGTACTTC.

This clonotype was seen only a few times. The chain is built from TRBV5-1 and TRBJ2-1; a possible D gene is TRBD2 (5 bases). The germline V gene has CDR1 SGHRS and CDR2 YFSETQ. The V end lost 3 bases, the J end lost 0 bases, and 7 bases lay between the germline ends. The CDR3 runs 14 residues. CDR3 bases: TGCGCCAGCAGCTCGACTATCTCCTACAATGAGCAGTTCTTC. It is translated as CASSSTISYNEQFF.

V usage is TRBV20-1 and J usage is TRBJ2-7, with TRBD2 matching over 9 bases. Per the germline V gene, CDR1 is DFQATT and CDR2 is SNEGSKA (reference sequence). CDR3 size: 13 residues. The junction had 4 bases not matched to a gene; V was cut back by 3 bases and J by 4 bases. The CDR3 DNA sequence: TGCAGTGCTAGTCTAGCGGGGAAATACGAGCAGTACTTC. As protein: CSASLAGKYEQYF.

CDR3 in DNA: TGCAGTGCTAGAGATTGGACAGGCCAGTCTTATCAGCCCCAGCATTTT. It is translated as CSARDWTGQSYQPQHF. The chain joins TRBV20-1 to TRBJ1-5; 7 nucleotides align to TRBD1. CDR1 is DFQATT and CDR2 is SNEGSKA in the germline V gene (reference sequence). The CDR3 runs to 16 residues. The junction had 10 bases not matched to a gene; V was cut back by 0 bases and J by 5 bases.

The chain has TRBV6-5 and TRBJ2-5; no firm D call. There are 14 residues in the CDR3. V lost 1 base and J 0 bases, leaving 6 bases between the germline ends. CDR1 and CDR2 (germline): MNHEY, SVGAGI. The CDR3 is CASSYWGNQETQYF. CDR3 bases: TGTGCCAGCAGTTACTGGGGAAACCAAGAGACCCAGTACTTC.